Presented here are 30 T cell receptor beta chains from one specimen sequenced in a study of a mutant IDH1 vaccine in newly diagnosed glioma. Time point noted: baseline, week 1 (first vaccination visit). Specified treatment: pre-vaccination baseline after standard-of-care therapy. TCRdb's table, derived via immunoSEQ multiplex PCR, lists solely in-frame clones and lacks some. Here the sample spans about 21,000 clones, about 85% being singletons. Sequenced material: PBMCs, taken from a glioma patient treated with radiotherapy, temozolomide or both. The receptors come from a middle-aged man with glioma.

This clone was seen once. The chain is built from TRBV19 and TRBJ1-5, with 11 bases fitting TRBD1. Germline CDR1 is LNHDA and CDR2 is SQIVND (reference sequence). This CDR3 is 14 amino acids long. V lost 8 bases to trimming and J lost 4 bases; unmatched junction nucleotides: 4. The CDR3, as DNA: TGTGCCAGTCATGGGACAGGGGGGAATCAGCCCCAGCATTTT. Its protein product is CASHGTGGNQPQHF.

In nucleotides, the CDR3 is TGTGCCATCAGTTACGGGGACGGAGGAAACACTGAAGCTTTCTTT. It translates to CAISYGDGGNTEAFF. J is TRBJ1-1 and V is TRBV10-3; tentatively, D is TRBD1 (5 bases). The CDR3 runs 15 residues. From germline, CDR1 is ENHRY and CDR2 SYGVKD. V was trimmed by 5 bases and J by 2 bases, leaving 15 bases between them.

This chain uses TRBV6-6 with TRBJ1-1, with a tentative D call TRBD1 (5 bases). From germline, CDR1 is MNHNY and CDR2 SVGAGI (reference sequence). Trimming stripped 5 bases from V and 5 bases from J, with 15 bases between. The CDR3 has 14 amino acids. CDR3 amino acids: CASSPLSGGTEAFF. CDR3 coding DNA: TGTGCCAGCAGTCCCTTGTCGGGGGGGACTGAAGCTTTCTTT.

The CDR3, as DNA: TGTGCCAGCAGCAGCCGGGAAAGTGGGTTCTATGGCTACACCTTC. Protein product: CASSSRESGFYGYTF. The rearrangement links TRBV5-8 to TRBJ1-2; D is unclear. Per germline, CDR1 SGHTS and CDR2 YDEGEE. This CDR3 comprises 15 residues. Trimming left V 4 bases short and J 4 bases short, with 17 bases between.

The chain has TRBV30 and TRBJ2-3; D is unresolved. The V end was cut by 4 bases, the J end by 2 bases, with 13 bases between. Looked up from germline, CDR1 is GTSNPN and CDR2 is SVGIG (reference sequence). The CDR3 has 14 residues. The CDR3 spells CAWMDGPNTDTQYF. The CDR3 DNA reads as TGTGCCTGGATGGACGGCCCGAACACAGATACGCAGTATTTT.

The rearrangement uses TRBV19 and TRBJ1-1, with D unclear. This CDR3 contains 11 residues. Per the germline V gene, CDR1 is LNHDA and CDR2 is SQIVND (reference sequence). V was trimmed by 5 bases and J by 5 bases, leaving 6 bases between them. The CDR3 loop reads CASSEGTEAFF. CDR3 DNA: TGTGCCAGTAGTGAAGGAACTGAAGCTTTCTTT.

The chain recombines TRBV9 with TRBJ2-3; a weak D match, TRBD2 (6 bases). The CDR3 totals 15 residues. The V gene lost 4 bases and the J gene lost 1 base, with 13 bases spanning the gap. Germline CDR1 and CDR2: SGDLS and YYNGEE. The chain's CDR3 is CASSSWGGGTDTQYF. The CDR3 DNA follows: TGTGCCAGCAGCTCGTGGGGCGGGGGCACAGATACGCAGTATTTT.

This clone showed up just once. This chain connects TRBV7-9 to TRBJ1-5; D uncertain. This CDR3 is 12 amino acids long. Germline assignment: CDR1 SEHNR and CDR2 FQNEAQ (reference sequence). V shed 4 bases and J shed 4 bases, with 5 bases lying between them. The CDR3 is CASSSLNQPQHF. CDR3 bases: TGTGCCAGCAGCTCATTGAATCAGCCCCAGCATTTT.

The rearrangement joins TRBV30 to TRBJ2-3; the D is unclear. The CDR3 sequence is 11 residues long. CDR1 GTSNPN and CDR2 SVGIG come from the germline V gene (reference sequence). Trimming removed 0 bases from V and 6 bases from J, with 4 bases in between. CDR3 nucleotides: TGTGCCTGGAGTGTACCGGATACGCAGTATTTT. Translation gives CAWSVPDTQYF.

The chain employs TRBV6-5 and TRBJ2-7, with 15 positions matching TRBD2. V lost 4 bases, J lost 7 bases, and 8 bases stayed unmatched. The germline V gene has CDR1 MNHEY and CDR2 SVGAGI. The CDR3 spans 16 residues. CDR3 sequence reads: CASSSAPGTSGREQYF. CDR3 DNA: TGTGCCAGCAGTTCAGCCCCCGGGACTAGCGGGAGGGAGCAGTACTTC.

V is TRBV5-1 and J is TRBJ1-1; possible D gene TRBD1, 5 bases. Germline CDR1 reads SGHRS; CDR2 reads YFSETQ. This CDR3 contains 15 residues. The V gene lost 2 bases and the J gene lost 1 base, with 12 bases spanning the gap. CDR3 nucleotides: TGCGCCAGCAGCTTCTCCGGGGCGGGGAACACTGAAGCTTTCTTT. Encoded protein: CASSFSGAGNTEAFF.

This chain joins TRBV7-7 and TRBJ2-2, with 15 positions matching TRBD2. The CDR3 spans 17 residues. The germline gives CDR1 SSHAT, CDR2 FNYEAQ (reference sequence). V dropped 5 bases and J dropped 3; count of bases not matched to a gene: 4. The CDR3 loop reads CASSPGTSGGYTGELFF. The CDR3 nucleotides are TGTGCCAGCAGCCCCGGGACTAGCGGGGGGTACACCGGGGAGCTGTTTTTT.

The rearrangement joins TRBV19 to TRBJ2-2; D not certain. Germline V lookup: CDR1 LNHDA, CDR2 SQIVND (reference sequence). The CDR3 extends over 14 amino acids. V dropped 4 bases and J dropped 1 base, with 7 bases sitting between them. The CDR3: CASSTGLNTGELFF. CDR3 sequence (DNA): TGTGCCAGTAGTACAGGTCTGAACACCGGGGAGCTGTTTTTT.

The CDR3 nucleotides read TGCGCCAGCAGTTCAGGGTACGGGAACACTGAAGCTTTCTTT. Translation gives CASSSGYGNTEAFF. The chain is built from TRBV5-1 and TRBJ1-1; D may be TRBD1 (5 bases). The CDR3 is 14 amino acids. The germline CDR1 and CDR2 sequences are SGHRS and YFSETQ. Trimming pared 5 bases from V and 1 base from J, leaving 12 bases between.

This chain joins TRBV30 and TRBJ1-2; TRBD1 agrees at 9 bases. CDR3 length: 14 residues. Germline V lookup: CDR1 GTSNPN, CDR2 SVGIG (reference sequence). V shed 4 bases and J 6 bases; nucleotides not matched to a gene: 9. CDR3 nucleotides: TGTGCCTGGACGGACAGGGGACCTGGGGATGGCTACACCTTC. Its protein is CAWTDRGPGDGYTF.

V gene TRBV5-4 combines with J gene TRBJ1-1, with TRBD1 identical over 9 bases. CDR1 and CDR2 from the germline V gene are SGHNT and YYREEE (reference sequence). J was trimmed by 5 bases and V by 3 bases; bases with no gene match: 5. The CDR3 spans 14 residues. CDR3 sequence (DNA): TGTGCCAGCAGCTCGCCGGGACAGGGAACTGAAGCTTTCTTT. This sequence encodes CASSSPGQGTEAFF.

The chain employs TRBV27 and TRBJ1-2; maybe TRBD1 (6 bases). In germline, CDR1 is MNHEY, CDR2 SMNVEV (reference sequence). V lost 6 bases to trimming and J lost 8 bases, with 19 bases between them. The CDR3 runs to 14 residues. CDR3: CASRSPRGRRGYTF. CDR3 in DNA: TGTGCCAGCAGATCCCCCAGGGGAAGAAGGGGCTACACCTTC.

The rearrangement uses TRBV10-3 and TRBJ2-7; the D is unclear. Germline V gives CDR1 ENHRY, CDR2 SYGVKD. The CDR3 extends over 12 amino acids. With 4 bases removed from V and 5 bases from J, the gap between germline ends came to 9 bases. In DNA, the CDR3 is TGTGCCATCAGTGCCCTTGCCCACGAGCAGTACTTC. Translating it yields CAISALAHEQYF.

This chain connects TRBV11-2 to TRBJ2-2; 9 nucleotides agree with TRBD2. This CDR3 contains 16 residues. Germline lookup yields CDR1 SGHAT and CDR2 FQNNGV. Trimming removed 1 base from V and 6 bases from J; junction bases left unmatched: 6. CDR3 in amino acids: CASSLVLAGISGELFF. CDR3 sequence (DNA): TGTGCCAGCAGCTTAGTCCTAGCGGGGATTTCCGGGGAGCTGTTTTTT.

The rearrangement uses TRBV6-1 and TRBJ1-5; D perhaps matches TRBD1 (5 bases). This CDR3 has 15 amino acids. In germline, CDR1 is MNHNS, CDR2 SASEGT. V was shortened by 3 bases and J by 4 bases, with 13 bases between the two germline ends. CDR3 in DNA: TGTGCCAGCAGTGACGGGCCAGGGCTAAATCAGCCCCAGCATTTT. This gives the protein CASSDGPGLNQPQHF.

The gene calls are TRBV11-2 and TRBJ2-6; D uncertain. The CDR3 consists of 15 residues. Germline lookup yields CDR1 SGHAT and CDR2 FQNNGV. Between the trimmed V and J ends, which lost 4 bases and 0 bases, there was a span of 7 bases. The CDR3 region is CASSYQFSGANVLTF. The CDR3 nucleotides read TGTGCCAGCAGCTATCAATTCTCTGGGGCCAACGTCCTGACTTTC.

The chain employs TRBV29-1 and TRBJ1-1; 9 positions agree with TRBD1. The CDR3 extends over 16 amino acids. The V segment lost 7 bases and the J segment 4 bases; nucleotides outside the gene matches: 16. CDR1 is SQVTM and CDR2 is ANQGSEA in the germline V gene. DNA of the CDR3: TGCAGCGAACTCCCCCGGGACAGGGAGTGGAGCACTGAAGCTTTCTTT. It specifies CSELPRDREWSTEAFF. Supplemented by reference TRBV29-1 and TRBJ1-1, the full variable domain reads SAVISQKPSRDICQRGTSLTIQCQVDSQVTMMFWYRQQPGQSLTLIATANQGSEATYESGFVIDKFPISRPNLTFSTLTVSNMSPEDSSIYLCSELPRDREWSTEAFFGQGTRLTVV.

This clone came up once. The rearrangement uses TRBV6-4 and TRBJ1-4; weak D call: TRBD1 (6 bases). Trimming removed 1 base at V and 0 bases at J, with 24 bases between. Germline V lookup: CDR1 MRHNA, CDR2 SNTAGT. This CDR3 region has 21 residues. CDR3 bases: TGTGCCAGCAGTGACTGCGATTCGACACCCCGAGGACAGACAACTAATGAAAAACTGTTTTTT. Its protein product is CASSDCDSTPRGQTTNEKLFF.

This clone occurred a few times. The DNA of the CDR3 is TGTGCCAGCACCCTAACCAGTACCGGGGAGCTGTTTTTT. Encoded protein: CASTLTSTGELFF. This chain links TRBV7-6 with TRBJ2-2; the D is unclear. Trimming pared 7 bases from V and 5 bases from J, leaving 11 bases between. Germline V lookup: CDR1 SGHVS, CDR2 FNYEAQ. The length of the CDR3 is 13 residues.

The V and J genes are TRBV7-2 and TRBJ1-5, with 7 positions matching TRBD1. Germline V gives CDR1 SGHTA, CDR2 FQGNSA. The trim removed 5 bases at V and 7 bases at J, leaving 5 bases unmatched. The CDR3 has 13 amino acids. The CDR3 loop reads CASSQTGDQPQHF. The CDR3 DNA is TGTGCCAGCAGCCAAACAGGGGACCAGCCCCAGCATTTT. The whole variable domain, filled in from reference TRBV7-2 and TRBJ1-5, reads GAGVSQSPSNKVTEKGKDVELRCDPISGHTALYWYRQSLGQGLEFLIYFQGNSAPDKSGLPSDRFSAERTGGSVSTLTIQRTQQEDSAVYLCASSQTGDQPQHFGDGTRLSIL.

The chain links TRBV29-1 to TRBJ1-1; D might be TRBD1 (5 bases). The germline CDR1 and CDR2 sequences are SQVTM and ANQGSEA. CDR3 length: 12 amino acids. CDR3 in amino acids: CSGGPQNTEAFF. The CDR3, as DNA: TGCAGTGGGGGACCGCAGAACACTGAAGCTTTCTTT.

The chain uses TRBV25-1 and TRBJ2-1; 14 bases agree with TRBD2. This CDR3 has 17 residues. V was clipped by 8 bases and J by 2 bases; unmatched bases: 8. CDR1 and CDR2 (germline): MGHDK, SYGVNS. The CDR3 DNA follows: TGTGCCAGCGGGGGGACTAGCGGGAGATCCACCTACAATGAGCAGTTCTTC. Translated: CASGGTSGRSTYNEQFF.

V and J are TRBV30 and TRBJ1-5, with 7 bases identical to TRBD1. Germline V gene data show CDR1 as GTSNPN and CDR2 as SVGIG (reference sequence). The CDR3 spans 19 residues. J was trimmed by 0 bases and V by 1 base; bases with no gene match: 15. Here the CDR3 DNA reads TGTGCCTGGAGTGGACCGGGACAGTCGTGGGGATATAGCAATCAGCCCCAGCATTTT. This sequence encodes CAWSGPGQSWGYSNQPQHF.

The CDR3 protein is CASSLALGNTEAFF. CDR3 nucleotide sequence: TGTGCCAGCAGCTTAGCGCTGGGTAACACTGAAGCTTTCTTT. The chain combines TRBV7-2 with TRBJ1-1, with D unclear. The CDR3 length is 14 residues. V lost 0 bases, J lost 2 bases, and 7 bases lay in between. Germline CDR1 is SGHTA and CDR2 is FQGNSA.

The V call is TRBV5-6, the J call TRBJ1-3; D ambiguous. Germline values: CDR1 SGHDT, CDR2 YYEEEE. This CDR3 is built from 14 residues. The V gene lost 0 bases and the J gene lost 0 bases, with 4 bases spanning the gap. CDR3 DNA: TGTGCCAGCAGCTTGGAGTACTCTGGAAACACCATATATTTT. Its translation is CASSLEYSGNTIYF. Combining the CDR3 with reference TRBV5-6 and TRBJ1-3 gives the whole variable domain DAGVTQSPTHLIKTRGQQVTLRCSPKSGHDTVSWYQQALGQGPQFIFQYYEEEERQRGNFPDRFSGHQFPNYSSELNVNALLLGDSALYLCASSLEYSGNTIYFGEGSWLTVV.